The clone carrying this T cell receptor beta chain has only one observation. The target antigen is unknown. The approximately 120-subject validation cohort, separate from the approximately 670-subject first cohort, included the donors. The sample is drawn from a study of cytomegalovirus exposure and HLA in healthy donors. Study results and limitations: Testing in vitro showed a few CMV-associated chains specific for CMV antigens. The tendency of first-cohort TCR clusters to co-occur in the 130 or so validation repertoires was identified by a subsequent analysis.

Clones were read by immunoSEQ multiplex PCR, and TCRdb kept only the in-frame ones, dropping some. The top ten hold over 0.75% of the sample, which has hundreds of thousands of clones, about nine tenths seen once. The CDR3 runs 14 residues. With 6 bases clipped from V and 4 bases from J, the junction kept 8 bases outside the gene matches. Germline lookup yields CDR1 KGHSH and CDR2 LQKENI. The chain links TRBV18 to TRBJ2-5; 7 nucleotides match TRBD2. This sequence originates from a woman aged 18-30 years in good health and CMV-seronegative. Sequenced: PBMCs. The CDR3 loop reads CASSWTREAETQYF. The DNA for the CDR3 is TGTGCCAGCTCCTGGACTAGGGAAGCAGAGACCCAGTACTTC.